This T cell receptor beta chain was sequenced for a study of T cells in Graves' hyperthyroidism and ophthalmopathy. Germline CDR1 reads SGHTA; CDR2 reads FQGNSA. The CDR3 contains 10 residues when both ends are counted. General study results and limits: The model predicted ophthalmopathy a median about 6.6 months before onset.

As for this clonotype: What it binds is unknown. Lacking the conserved final phenylalanine or tryptophan, this CDR3 likely reflects a read error. It is unclear where the CDR3 begins or ends on the DNA, so no DNA is shown, and the CDR3 is as TCRdb lists it.

RNA transcripts served as the template for amplifying TCR beta CDR3 regions. The HTBI primer set served for first-round RT-PCR of the TCR CDR3. TCRdb independently ran MiXCR on the multiplex PCR reads; one entry per CDR3 protein. The top ten hold under 20% of the sample, which has roughly 570,000 distinct CDR3 sequences, around 42% seen once. Any patient presenting with uncontrolled infection, other autoimmune disease, pregnancy or lactation was left out. This receptor was taken from an adult woman with Graves' disease, either hyperthyroidism or ophthalmopathy (not recorded which). The V and J genes are TRBV7-2 and TRBJ2-6; the table gives TRBD1 as D, unverified against the DNA. What was sequenced was peripheral blood or thyroid tissue (not recorded which). CDR3 loop: CASRSRDTHI.